The table lists the clone carrying this TCR beta chain with many counts. Its antigen is not identified. From the reads, TCRdb called clonotypes with MiXCR, one entry per CDR3 protein. The table has hundreds of thousands of distinct CDR3 sequences, about 11% seen once. This sample stems from a study of T cell repertoires in cytomegalovirus infection. Study-level background: In public TCR beta signatures, there were indications of both CMV infection and matching HLA type. Study outcomes and limitations: The ex vivo response was dominated by HLA-C-restricted CMV-specific TCR beta clonotypes. Identification of carriers of CMV plus the relevant HLA was achieved through cumulative public TCR beta family frequency.

The V gene end was trimmed by 5 bases and the J gene end by 2 bases; junction bases not matched to a gene: 6. This CDR3 has 15 amino acids. Per the germline V gene, CDR1 is SGHAT and CDR2 is FQNNGV. The sequence came from a human donor in good health (CMV status not recorded). Some clones in this sample may be carry-over from other donors' samples. Material: PBMCs. The chain couples TRBV11-2 to TRBJ1-3; TRBD1 agrees at 7 bases. The CDR3 sequence is CASSPWDRAGNTIYF. The CDR3 DNA is TGTGCCAGCAGCCCGTGGGACAGAGCTGGAAACACCATATATTTT. The full variable domain, rest sourced from reference TRBV11-2 and TRBJ1-3, is EAGVAQSPRYKIIEKRQSVAFWCNPISGHATLYWYQQILGQGPKLLIQFQNNGVVDDSQLPKDRFSAERLKGVDSTLKIQPAKLEDSAVYLCASSPWDRAGNTIYFGEGSWLTVV.